One and the same sample provided the 13 T cell receptor beta chains below, sequenced in a study of blood T cell repertoires in COVID-19. Assay used: immunoSEQ multiplex PCR; TCRdb lists only in-frame clones, some missing. The table records approximately 320,000 clones, about 91% of them present only once. The specimen was PBMCs or T cells enriched from blood (not recorded which). The origin of the receptors is a woman aged 18-30 years who had recovered from COVID-19.

This clone was seen ten or more times. The J gene is TRBJ1-2, the V gene TRBV6-5, with unresolved D. The germline V gene has CDR1 MNHEY and CDR2 SVGAGI. There are 15 residues in the CDR3. V lost 0 bases, J lost 2 bases, and 10 bases lay in between. The CDR3 loop is CASSYSSRRNYGYTF. The CDR3 nucleotides are TGTGCCAGCAGTTACTCGAGTCGCCGGAACTATGGCTACACCTTC.

The chain couples TRBV29-1 to TRBJ2-1; 8 bases agree with TRBD2. There are 13 residues in the CDR3. CDR1 SQVTM and CDR2 ANQGSEA come from the germline V gene. With 5 bases clipped from V and 8 bases from J, the junction kept 8 bases outside the gene matches. The CDR3 reads CSVPLAGFDEQFF. CDR3 nucleotides: TGCAGCGTTCCCTTAGCGGGATTCGATGAGCAGTTCTTC.

The chain couples TRBV7-2 to TRBJ1-4, with no clear D. The germline V gene has CDR1 SGHTA and CDR2 FQGNSA. V shed 7 bases and J shed 7 bases, with 16 bases lying between them. CDR3 size: 14 residues. The CDR3 region is CASTSGNRGEKLFF. The CDR3 region has the DNA TGTGCCAGCACCTCGGGGAATCGTGGTGAAAAACTGTTTTTT.

This clone was seen once. The J gene is TRBJ2-3, the V gene TRBV7-9; D is perhaps TRBD1 (6 bases). The V and J ends lost 4 bases and 0 bases respectively, with 8 bases between them. The germline V gene has CDR1 SEHNR and CDR2 FQNEAQ (reference sequence). The CDR3 is 14 residues long. The CDR3, as DNA: TGTGCCAGCAGCTGGGGGCAAAGCACAGATACGCAGTATTTT. This sequence encodes CASSWGQSTDTQYF.

The CDR3 protein is CASSQTDDAQYF. The CDR3 coding sequence is TGTGCCAGCAGCCAGACAGATGACGCGCAGTACTTC. The chain recombines TRBV3-1 (or the pseudogene TRBV3-2) with TRBJ2-7, with D possibly TRBD1 on 5 matching bases. Trimming took off 3 bases at V and 9 bases at J, with 12 bases between the two ends. Germline CDR1 is LGHDT and CDR2 is YNNKEL (reference sequence). CDR3 length: 12 residues.

The V gene is TRBV30, the J gene TRBJ1-2; 7 bases align to TRBD1. V dropped 1 base and J dropped 3; count of bases not matched to a gene: 2. The V gene's germline CDR1 is GTSNPN and CDR2 SVGIG (reference sequence). The CDR3 has 13 residues. For the CDR3, the DNA is TGTGCCTGGAGTGAAACAGGGGACTATGGCTACACCTTC. It codes for CAWSETGDYGYTF.

The chain recombines TRBV6-5 with TRBJ2-1, with a possible D match to TRBD1 (6 bases). The CDR3 contains 14 residues. In germline, CDR1 is MNHEY, CDR2 SVGAGI. Trimming took off 6 bases at V and 7 bases at J, with 16 bases between the two ends. The CDR3 loop reads CASRPHRDGNEQFF. The DNA for the CDR3 is TGTGCCAGCAGGCCACACAGGGACGGGAATGAGCAGTTCTTC.

The chain joins TRBV2 to TRBJ1-5, with D possibly TRBD1 on 5 matching bases. This CDR3 spans 12 amino acids. V gave up 0 bases and J gave up 15 bases, with 12 bases separating them. Germline V gene lookup returns CDR1 SNHLY and CDR2 FYNNEI. CDR3 protein: CASSEALGRGHF. In DNA form, the CDR3 reads TGTGCCAGCAGTGAAGCATTAGGAAGGGGGCATTTT.

The rearrangement joins TRBV9 to TRBJ2-7, with D perhaps TRBD1 (5 bases). Germline V gene sequence: CDR1 SGDLS, CDR2 YYNGEE. CDR3 length: 14 amino acids. V was pared by 0 bases and J by 3 bases, with 10 bases between. The CDR3 coding sequence is TGTGCCAGCAGCGTAGGTGGACACAACTACGAGCAGTACTTC. This gives the protein CASSVGGHNYEQYF.

This clone has a single count. The chain combines TRBV3-1 (or the pseudogene TRBV3-2) with TRBJ2-3; TRBD2 aligns across 11 bases. The CDR3 length is 15 residues. Germline V gene lookup returns CDR1 LGHDT and CDR2 YNNKEL (reference sequence). V shed 5 bases and J 6 bases; nucleotides not matched to a gene: 7. The CDR3: CASSLTSGEGDTQYF. The CDR3 region has the DNA TGTGCCAGCAGCTTGACTAGCGGGGAGGGGGATACGCAGTATTTT.

This chain joins TRBV24-1 and TRBJ2-2; D might be TRBD2 (5 bases). This CDR3 spans 16 amino acids. Between the trimmed V and J ends, which lost 3 bases and 6 bases, there was a span of 16 bases. Germline V gene sequence: CDR1 KGHDR, CDR2 SFDVKD. CDR3 amino acids: CATSDIDRGRAGELFF. In DNA form, the CDR3 reads TGTGCCACCAGTGATATCGACCGGGGTCGGGCCGGGGAGCTGTTTTTT.

The CDR3 region is CASSRQAGQSPYEQYF. In DNA, the CDR3 is TGCGCCAGCAGCCGCCAGGCGGGACAGTCACCCTACGAGCAGTACTTC. V and J are TRBV4-3 and TRBJ2-7; D is possibly TRBD1 (7 bases). The germline V and J ends were trimmed by 4 bases and 2 bases, with 18 bases remaining between them. CDR1 is LGHNA, CDR2 YSLEER, per germline. The CDR3 is 16 residues long.

This clone was detected only once. The rearrangement links TRBV28 to TRBJ2-3; D perhaps matches TRBD2 (5 bases). Trimming shortened V by 10 bases and J by 0 bases, and 14 bases separated the two germline ends. Germline loops: CDR1 MDHEN, CDR2 SYDVKM. This CDR3 region has 14 residues. CDR3 nucleotides: TGTGCCATCAAGCGGCCTGCTAGCACAGATACGCAGTATTTT. Translated: CAIKRPASTDTQYF.